Here is one T cell receptor (beta chain) with its context. Generated by immunoSEQ multiplex PCR, the TCRdb table keeps only in-frame clones and is missing some. The sample holds approximately 81,000 clones; about 88% are singletons and the top ten take 20%. V was clipped by 0 bases and J by 3 bases, with 10 bases between them. The CDR3 runs to 14 residues. In germline, CDR1 is SGHRS, CDR2 YFSETQ. These data are taken from a study of T cells in localized non-small cell lung cancer. Specimen: peripheral blood, collected before any cancer treatment. The receptor's source is a woman aged 35 to 75 with stage I squamous cell lung carcinoma. The V call is TRBV5-1, the J call TRBJ2-7, with D possibly matching TRBD2 (6 bases). CDR3 sequence: CASSLVPGDYEQYF. CDR3 in DNA: TGCGCCAGCAGCTTGGTACCGGGGGACTACGAGCAGTACTTC.